These T cell receptor beta chains were read from a single sample in a study of post-analysis software for immune sequencing data. TCRdb reprocessed the PCR reads with MiXCR, giving one entry per CDR3 protein. The top ten hold around 5.2% of the sample, which has approximately 250,000 distinct CDR3 sequences, 36% seen once. The material sequenced was blood. The receptors were gathered from a girl between 5 and 17 years old with multiple sclerosis. CDR3s include the opening cysteine and the closing phenylalanine or tryptophan. The order of the fields is CDR3 protein, clone size, J gene, V gene. The size of a clone is reported for some rows only, either as once, few or many, or as a class for expanded clones.

cdr3_aa: CASSQTGLAGELNEQFF; clone_size: once; j_call: TRBJ2-1; v_call: TRBV4-2
cdr3_aa: CAWRGLETQYF; clone_size: .; j_call: TRBJ2-5; v_call: TRBV30
cdr3_aa: CASSLGPGVETQYF; clone_size: many; j_call: TRBJ2-5; v_call: TRBV7-3
cdr3_aa: CASSFGDRAYNSPLHF; clone_size: many; j_call: TRBJ1-6; v_call: TRBV5-1
cdr3_aa: CSVEGTSGSYEQYF; clone_size: .; j_call: TRBJ2-7; v_call: TRBV29-1
cdr3_aa: CASSLTGQREGYTF; clone_size: .; j_call: TRBJ1-2; v_call: TRBV7-3
cdr3_aa: CASRDSPISEQFF; clone_size: .; j_call: TRBJ2-1; v_call: TRBV6-4
cdr3_aa: CASSLAISVGETQYF; clone_size: many; j_call: TRBJ2-5; v_call: TRBV5-1
cdr3_aa: CSAGSGRRAGEQFF; clone_size: many; j_call: TRBJ2-1; v_call: TRBV29-1
cdr3_aa: CASSQGGEGRGTDTQYF; clone_size: few; j_call: TRBJ2-3; v_call: TRBV4-1
cdr3_aa: CSAESGRGGTDTQYF; clone_size: many; j_call: TRBJ2-3; v_call: TRBV20-1
cdr3_aa: CSALSRTNYEQYF; clone_size: .; j_call: TRBJ2-7; v_call: TRBV20-1
cdr3_aa: CASSQRRQAADTEAFF; clone_size: .; j_call: TRBJ1-1; v_call: TRBV14
cdr3_aa: CASSRPTGVEAFF; clone_size: .; j_call: TRBJ1-1; v_call: TRBV6-5
cdr3_aa: CASSFGGGPQHF; clone_size: .; j_call: TRBJ1-5; v_call: TRBV5-6
cdr3_aa: CASSPTGGYTEAFF; clone_size: few; j_call: TRBJ1-1; v_call: TRBV12-3/TRBV12-4
cdr3_aa: CSTLIGLSSYNEQFF; clone_size: .; j_call: TRBJ2-1; v_call: TRBV20-1
cdr3_aa: CASSLDTAGNTIYF; clone_size: .; j_call: TRBJ1-3; v_call: TRBV5-1
cdr3_aa: CASSQGQGGEKLFF; clone_size: few; j_call: TRBJ1-4; v_call: TRBV7-2
cdr3_aa: CASSNPGQGGEKLFF; clone_size: .; j_call: TRBJ1-4; v_call: TRBV5-1
cdr3_aa: CSAQTYNEQFF; clone_size: .; j_call: TRBJ2-1; v_call: TRBV20-1
cdr3_aa: CASSAGSTYEQYF; clone_size: .; j_call: TRBJ2-7; v_call: TRBV5-4
cdr3_aa: CASSRARPGNVDTQYF; clone_size: many; j_call: TRBJ2-3; v_call: TRBV12-3/TRBV12-4
cdr3_aa: CASSYSTMDSAVAQYF; clone_size: .; j_call: TRBJ2-7; v_call: TRBV6-5
cdr3_aa: CSVDEGTGANVLTF; clone_size: once; j_call: TRBJ2-6; v_call: TRBV20-1
cdr3_aa: CASSSGDRKLFF; clone_size: few; j_call: TRBJ1-4; v_call: TRBV7-9
cdr3_aa: CSARTGSSHLETQYF; clone_size: many; j_call: TRBJ2-5; v_call: TRBV20-1
cdr3_aa: CSADRDLANNEQFF; clone_size: .; j_call: TRBJ2-1; v_call: TRBV20-1
cdr3_aa: CASSQEPSGSFNEQFF; clone_size: many; j_call: TRBJ2-1; v_call: TRBV4-2
cdr3_aa: CASSSSWGGATNEKLFF; clone_size: .; j_call: TRBJ1-4; v_call: TRBV7-2
cdr3_aa: CASSLSSGGAQEQFF; clone_size: many; j_call: TRBJ2-1; v_call: TRBV27
cdr3_aa: CSARLREGAIGYTF; clone_size: .; j_call: TRBJ1-2; v_call: TRBV20-1
cdr3_aa: CASSTEVGPSYNSPLHF; clone_size: .; j_call: TRBJ1-6; v_call: TRBV12-3/TRBV12-4
cdr3_aa: CASSQGGAYGYTF; clone_size: .; j_call: TRBJ1-2; v_call: TRBV3-1
cdr3_aa: CSVEAQPVGGYTF; clone_size: many; j_call: TRBJ1-2; v_call: TRBV29-1
cdr3_aa: CASSGRVGIRETQYF; clone_size: few; j_call: TRBJ2-5; v_call: TRBV7-8
cdr3_aa: CASSLGTRVTEAFF; clone_size: few; j_call: TRBJ1-1; v_call: TRBV7-9
cdr3_aa: CASSVGTNNYGYTF; clone_size: many; j_call: TRBJ1-2; v_call: TRBV9
cdr3_aa: CASSLRDLPYF; clone_size: once; j_call: TRBJ2-5; v_call: TRBV7-9
cdr3_aa: CASSQDGGRADTQYF; clone_size: many; j_call: TRBJ2-3; v_call: TRBV4-1
cdr3_aa: CASSHTGTGGNEQFF; clone_size: many; j_call: TRBJ2-1; v_call: TRBV3-1
cdr3_aa: CASSQRSGYTGELFF; clone_size: few; j_call: TRBJ2-2; v_call: TRBV9
cdr3_aa: CASSSGMDRGVEAFF; clone_size: .; j_call: TRBJ1-1; v_call: TRBV11-1
cdr3_aa: CASSDSPRGLYQFF; clone_size: .; j_call: TRBJ2-1; v_call: TRBV6-4
cdr3_aa: CASSPTSGRIYNEQFF; clone_size: .; j_call: TRBJ2-1; v_call: TRBV14
cdr3_aa: CASSFPPGRVWGTDTQYF; clone_size: .; j_call: TRBJ2-3; v_call: TRBV7-2
cdr3_aa: CASSGNSGSGETQYF; clone_size: many; j_call: TRBJ2-5; v_call: TRBV3-1
cdr3_aa: CASSFSRNTEAFF; clone_size: many; j_call: TRBJ1-1; v_call: TRBV12-3/TRBV12-4
cdr3_aa: CASSQVGLKEDGYTF; clone_size: few; j_call: TRBJ1-2; v_call: TRBV3-1
cdr3_aa: CAGSRQETQYF; clone_size: few; j_call: TRBJ2-5; v_call: TRBV5-1
cdr3_aa: CASSKDSGASYEQYF; clone_size: .; j_call: .; v_call: TRBV6-4
cdr3_aa: CASSYSTGGEAFF; clone_size: .; j_call: TRBJ1-1; v_call: TRBV6-5
cdr3_aa: CASSSLAGVKDTQYF; clone_size: many; j_call: TRBJ2-3; v_call: TRBV5-1
cdr3_aa: CASSLVGSNEQYF; clone_size: .; j_call: TRBJ2-5; v_call: TRBV12-3/TRBV12-4
cdr3_aa: CASSQEGYNEQFF; clone_size: many; j_call: TRBJ2-1; v_call: TRBV14